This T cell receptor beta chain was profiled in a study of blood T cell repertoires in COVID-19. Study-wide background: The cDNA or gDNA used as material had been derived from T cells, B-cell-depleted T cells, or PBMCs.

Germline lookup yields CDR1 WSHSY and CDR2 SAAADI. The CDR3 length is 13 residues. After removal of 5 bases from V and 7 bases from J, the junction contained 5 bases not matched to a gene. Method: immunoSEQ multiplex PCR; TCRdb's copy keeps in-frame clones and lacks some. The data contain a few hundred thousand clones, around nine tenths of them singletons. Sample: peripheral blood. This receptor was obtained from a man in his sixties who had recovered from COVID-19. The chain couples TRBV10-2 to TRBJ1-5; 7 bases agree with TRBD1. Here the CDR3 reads CASSPQGEQPQHF. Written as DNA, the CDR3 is TGCGCCAGCAGTCCCCAGGGGGAACAGCCCCAGCATTTT.